What follows describes a single T cell receptor beta chain. It has no known antigen specificity. No qualities accompany the bases; no much larger clone lies one base away. The immunoSEQ Assay, a bias-controlled multiplex PCR, was used to amplify TCRbeta CDR3 regions from genomic DNA. Per the original workflow: Nucleated cell counts per sample were estimated from amplification of reference gene primers within the assay. Sequence reads were collapsed and filtered to measure the absolute abundance of every unique TCRbeta CDR3 rearrangement. For each sample, productive Simpson clonality was calculated by taking the square root of Simpson's diversity index across productive rearrangements. Drawn from immuneACCESS, this table holds only the in-frame rearrangements with V and J called that TCRdb kept. Clones are partly lost; checked studies trace under half to an unresolved V gene and leave the rest unexplained. V and J calls and clone size are given by that table; D and trimming were obtained from the DNA. Across this sample there are over 110,000 clones, with over 75% seen only once. The top ten hold roughly 3.9% of the sample.

The junction carries 13 bases between V and J, which are trimmed by 1 base and 7 bases respectively. The CDR1 and CDR2 encoded by the germline V gene (reference sequence) are PRHDT and FYEKMQ. The CDR3 covers 14 residues, taking in both the cysteine and the phenylalanine. Of all the DNA, just the CDR3 is kept, 42 bases in frame from base 1. Enrolling through a virtual design, the prospective study's participants ranged in age from roughly 18 to 95 years and lived across approximately 25 United States geographic areas. In the prospective study, participants were assigned to cohorts based on the clinical history participants reported in a screening survey and a study questionnaire. Mobile phlebotomists in the prospective study collected whole blood, serum and a nasopharyngeal or oropharyngeal swab from every participant. Additional blood draws and questionnaires over an approximately two-month period could optionally be provided by prospective study participants. Blood samples from the prospective study were shipped frozen or at room temperature prior to DNA extraction.

This entry is derived from a study of blood T cell repertoires in COVID-19 (TCRdb year 2020). Notes on the research overall: For ImmuneRACE Cohort 3, a participant was defined as recovered based on two consecutive negative NP/OP PCR tests, clearance by a healthcare professional, or resolution of symptoms. Samples from collaborators originated in the United States, Italy and Spain and spanned both the acute and convalescent phases of COVID-19. The material from the prospective study consisted of cDNA or gDNA derived from T cells, B-cell-depleted T cells, or PBMCs. The dataset comprised deeply sampled blood TCRbeta repertoires from subjects exposed to, actively infected with, or recovered from COVID-19. The repertoires were made available in a free public database intended to serve as a resource for research on the immune response to SARS-CoV-2. The samples were drawn from the first 160 participants of the ongoing ImmuneRACE study and from 1,254 subjects provided by 6 global collaborators. Nearly every sample came with metadata listing a de-identified subject ID, COVID-19 status, age in years and sex. Where available, HLA class I and class II types were obtained from metadata supplied by the sample provider rather than from assay-based typing.

The research as a whole found: The quantity of clinical and demographic metadata differed by source and by participant and was supplied without curation.

The chain uses TRBV13 and TRBJ1-2; no D gene can be assigned with confidence. The material sequenced was PBMCs or T cells enriched from blood (not recorded which). The receptor comes from a man over 45 in a cohort exposed to, infected with or recovered from COVID-19 (not recorded which). This receptor carries the CDR3 CASSLVVFGFGYTF. The DNA sequence reads TGTGCCAGCAGCTTAGTTGTATTCGGTTTTGGCTACACCTTC.